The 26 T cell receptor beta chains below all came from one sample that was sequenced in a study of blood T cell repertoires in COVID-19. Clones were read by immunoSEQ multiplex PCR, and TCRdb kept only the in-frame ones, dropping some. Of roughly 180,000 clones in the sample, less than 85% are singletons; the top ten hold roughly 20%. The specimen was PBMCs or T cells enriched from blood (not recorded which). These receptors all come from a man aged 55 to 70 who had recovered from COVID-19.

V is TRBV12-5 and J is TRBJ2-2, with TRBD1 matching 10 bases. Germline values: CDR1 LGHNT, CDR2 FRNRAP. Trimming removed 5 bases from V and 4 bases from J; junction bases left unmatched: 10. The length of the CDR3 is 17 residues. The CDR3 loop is CASGPLRDRGVTGELFF. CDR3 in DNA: TGTGCTAGTGGTCCGCTCCGGGACAGGGGAGTCACCGGGGAGCTGTTTTTT.

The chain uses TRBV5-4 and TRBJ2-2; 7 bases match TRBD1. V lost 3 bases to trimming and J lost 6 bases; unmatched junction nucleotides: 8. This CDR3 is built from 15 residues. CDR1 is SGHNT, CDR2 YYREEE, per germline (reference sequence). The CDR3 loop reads CASSSDREPAGELFF. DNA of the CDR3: TGTGCCAGCAGCTCTGACAGGGAACCGGCCGGGGAGCTGTTTTTT.

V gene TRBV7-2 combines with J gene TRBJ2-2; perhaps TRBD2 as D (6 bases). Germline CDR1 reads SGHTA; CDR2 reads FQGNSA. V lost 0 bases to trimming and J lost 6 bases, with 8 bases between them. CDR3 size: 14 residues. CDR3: CASSLAGRPGELFF. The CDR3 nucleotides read TGTGCCAGCAGCTTAGCGGGGAGGCCCGGGGAGCTGTTTTTT. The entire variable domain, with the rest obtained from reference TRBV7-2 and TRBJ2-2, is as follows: GAGVSQSPSNKVTEKGKDVELRCDPISGHTALYWYRQSLGQGLEFLIYFQGNSAPDKSGLPSDRFSAERTGGSVSTLTIQRTQQEDSAVYLCASSLAGRPGELFFGEGSRLTVL.

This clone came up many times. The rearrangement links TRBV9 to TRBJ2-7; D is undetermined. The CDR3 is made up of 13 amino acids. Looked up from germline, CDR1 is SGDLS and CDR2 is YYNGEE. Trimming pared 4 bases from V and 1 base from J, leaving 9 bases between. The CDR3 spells CASSYSSSYEQYF. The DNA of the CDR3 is TGTGCCAGCAGCTACTCCTCATCCTACGAGCAGTACTTC. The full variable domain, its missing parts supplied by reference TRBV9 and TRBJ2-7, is DSGVTQTPKHLITATGQRVTLRCSPRSGDLSVYWYQQSLDQGLQFLIQYYNGEERAKGNILERFSAQQFPDLHSELNLSSLELGDSALYFCASSYSSSYEQYFGPGTRLTVT.

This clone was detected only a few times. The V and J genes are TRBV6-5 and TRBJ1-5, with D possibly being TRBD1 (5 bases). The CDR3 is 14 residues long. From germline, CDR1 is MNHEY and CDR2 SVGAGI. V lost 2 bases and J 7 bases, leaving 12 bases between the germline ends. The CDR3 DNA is TGTGCCAGCAGTTACCCGGGGGTAGGCCAGCCCCAGCATTTT. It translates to CASSYPGVGQPQHF.

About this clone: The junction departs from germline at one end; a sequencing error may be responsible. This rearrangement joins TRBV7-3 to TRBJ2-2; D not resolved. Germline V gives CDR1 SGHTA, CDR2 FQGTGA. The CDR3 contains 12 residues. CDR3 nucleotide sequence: TGTGCCAGCAGCTCCAACACAGGGGAGCTGTTTTTT. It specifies CASSSNTGELFF.

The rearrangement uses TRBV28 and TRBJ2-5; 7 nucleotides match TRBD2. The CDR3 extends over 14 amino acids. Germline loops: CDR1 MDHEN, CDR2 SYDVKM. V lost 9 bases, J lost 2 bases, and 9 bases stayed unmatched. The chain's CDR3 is CASWGGIKQETQYF. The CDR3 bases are TGTGCCAGTTGGGGGGGGATCAAACAAGAGACCCAGTACTTC. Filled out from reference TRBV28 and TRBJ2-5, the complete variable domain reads DVKVTQSSRYLVKRTGEKVFLECVQDMDHENMFWYRQDPGLGLRLIYFSYDVKMKEKGDIPEGYSVSREKKERFSLILESASTNQTSMYLCASWGGIKQETQYFGPGTRLLVL.

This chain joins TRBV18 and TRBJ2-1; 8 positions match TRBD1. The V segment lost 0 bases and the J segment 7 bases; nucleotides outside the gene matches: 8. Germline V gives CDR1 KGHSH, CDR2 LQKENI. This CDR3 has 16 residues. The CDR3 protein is CASSPPVRQGRNEQFF. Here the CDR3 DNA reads TGTGCCAGCTCACCACCGGTAAGACAGGGGAGGAATGAGCAGTTCTTC.

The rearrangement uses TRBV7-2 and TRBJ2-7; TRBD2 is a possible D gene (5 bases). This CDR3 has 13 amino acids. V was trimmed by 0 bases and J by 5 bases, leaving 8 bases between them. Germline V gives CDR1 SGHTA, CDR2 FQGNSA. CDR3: CASSLARENEQYF. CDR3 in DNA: TGTGCCAGCAGCTTAGCGAGGGAGAACGAGCAGTACTTC.

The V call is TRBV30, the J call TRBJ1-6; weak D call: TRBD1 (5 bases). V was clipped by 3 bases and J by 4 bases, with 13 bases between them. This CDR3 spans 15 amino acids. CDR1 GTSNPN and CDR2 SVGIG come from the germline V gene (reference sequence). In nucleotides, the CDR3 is TGTGCCTGGAGGAGAGACAGTTCGTATAATTCACCCCTCCACTTT. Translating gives CAWRRDSSYNSPLHF.

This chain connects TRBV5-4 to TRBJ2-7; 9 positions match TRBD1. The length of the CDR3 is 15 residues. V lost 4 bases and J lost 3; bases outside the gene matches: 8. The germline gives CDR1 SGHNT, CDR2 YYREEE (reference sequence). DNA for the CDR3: TGTGCCAGCAGCCCGGACAGGGGACCCTACTACGAGCAGTACTTC. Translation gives CASSPDRGPYYEQYF. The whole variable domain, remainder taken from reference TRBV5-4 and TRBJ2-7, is ETGVTQSPTHLIKTRGQQVTLRCSSQSGHNTVSWYQQALGQGPQFIFQYYREEENGRGNFPPRFSGLQFPNYSSELNVNALELDDSALYLCASSPDRGPYYEQYFGPGTRLTVT.

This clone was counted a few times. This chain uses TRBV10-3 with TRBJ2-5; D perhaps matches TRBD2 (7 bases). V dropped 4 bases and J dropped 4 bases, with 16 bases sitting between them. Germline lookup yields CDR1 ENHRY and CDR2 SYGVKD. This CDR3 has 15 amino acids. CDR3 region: CAISGTGGLGETQYF. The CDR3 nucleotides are TGTGCCATCAGTGGCACGGGGGGCCTTGGAGAGACCCAGTACTTC.

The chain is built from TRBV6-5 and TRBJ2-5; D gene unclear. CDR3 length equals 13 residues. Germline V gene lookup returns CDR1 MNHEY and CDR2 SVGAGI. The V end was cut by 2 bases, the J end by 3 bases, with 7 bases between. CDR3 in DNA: TGTGCCAGCAGTTACCAAGGAGAAGAGACCCAGTACTTC. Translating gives CASSYQGEETQYF.

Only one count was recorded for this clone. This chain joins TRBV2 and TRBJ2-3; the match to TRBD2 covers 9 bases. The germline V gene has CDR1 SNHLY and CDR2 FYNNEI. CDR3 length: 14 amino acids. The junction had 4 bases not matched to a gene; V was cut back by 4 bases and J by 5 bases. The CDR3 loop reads CASSVGGGGDTQYF. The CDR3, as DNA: TGTGCCAGCAGTGTGGGCGGGGGGGGAGATACGCAGTATTTT.

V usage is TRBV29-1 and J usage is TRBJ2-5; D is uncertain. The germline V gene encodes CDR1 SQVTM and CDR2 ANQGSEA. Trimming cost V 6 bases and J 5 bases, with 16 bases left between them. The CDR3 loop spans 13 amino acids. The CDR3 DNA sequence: TGCAGCGTCGCCTGGTCCGGTCGGGAGACCCAGTACTTC. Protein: CSVAWSGRETQYF.

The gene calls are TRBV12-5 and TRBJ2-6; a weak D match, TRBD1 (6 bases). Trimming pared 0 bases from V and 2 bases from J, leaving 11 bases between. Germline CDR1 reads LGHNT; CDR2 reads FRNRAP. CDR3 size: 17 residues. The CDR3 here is CASGLVLGATGANVLTF. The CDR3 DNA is TGTGCTAGTGGTTTGGTTTTGGGGGCCACTGGGGCCAACGTCCTGACTTTC.

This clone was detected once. CDR3 DNA: TGTGCCAGCTCCCAAGCCCGGACTCCTGAGTCACCCCTCCACTTT. Protein: CASSQARTPESPLHF. This sequence joins TRBV18 and TRBJ1-6; D unclear. The V gene's germline CDR1 is KGHSH and CDR2 LQKENI. The CDR3 length is 15 residues. Deletions cut 6 bases from V and 10 bases from J, with 19 bases between.

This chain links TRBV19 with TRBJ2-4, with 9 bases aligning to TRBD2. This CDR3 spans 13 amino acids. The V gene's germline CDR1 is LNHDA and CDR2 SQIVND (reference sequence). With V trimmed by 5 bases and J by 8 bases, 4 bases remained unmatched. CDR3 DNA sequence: TGTGCCAGTAGTGTGGGACTAGCTGACATTCAGTACTTC. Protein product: CASSVGLADIQYF.

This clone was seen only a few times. The CDR3 DNA sequence: TGTGCCAGTAGTGTAACAGGGGGCACCGGGGAGCTGTTTTTT. It codes for CASSVTGGTGELFF. The chain is built from TRBV19 and TRBJ2-2; the match to TRBD1 covers 8 bases. The V gene end was trimmed by 5 bases and the J gene end by 4 bases; junction bases not matched to a gene: 3. This CDR3 region has 14 residues. From germline, CDR1 is LNHDA and CDR2 SQIVND (reference sequence). Complete variable domain (other parts from reference TRBV19 and TRBJ2-2): DGGITQSPKYLFRKEGQNVTLSCEQNLNHDAMYWYRQDPGQGLRLIYYSQIVNDFQKGDIAEGYSVSREKKESFPLTVTSAQKNPTAFYLCASSVTGGTGELFFGEGSRLTVL.

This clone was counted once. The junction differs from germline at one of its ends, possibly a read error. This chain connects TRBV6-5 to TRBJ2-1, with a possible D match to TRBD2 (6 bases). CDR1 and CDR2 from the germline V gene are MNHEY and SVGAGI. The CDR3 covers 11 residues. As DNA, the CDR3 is TGTGCCAGCAGTTACCCGGGACTCCTCGTCTTC. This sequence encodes CASSYPGLLVF.

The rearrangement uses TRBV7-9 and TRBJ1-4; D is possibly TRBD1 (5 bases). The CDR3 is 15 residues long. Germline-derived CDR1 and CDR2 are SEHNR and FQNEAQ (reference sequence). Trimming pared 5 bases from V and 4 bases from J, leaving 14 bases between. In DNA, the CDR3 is TGTGCCAGCAGCCCAGACCAGGGAAGTAATGAAAAACTGTTTTTT. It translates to CASSPDQGSNEKLFF.

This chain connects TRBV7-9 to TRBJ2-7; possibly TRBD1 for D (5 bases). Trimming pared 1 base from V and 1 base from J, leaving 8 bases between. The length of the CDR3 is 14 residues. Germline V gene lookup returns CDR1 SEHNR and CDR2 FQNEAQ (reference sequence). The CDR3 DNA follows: TGTGCCAGCAGCTTAGGGGGCCCTTCCTACGAGCAGTACTTC. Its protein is CASSLGGPSYEQYF. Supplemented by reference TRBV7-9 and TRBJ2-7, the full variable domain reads DTGVSQNPRHKITKRGQNVTFRCDPISEHNRLYWYRQTLGQGPEFLTYFQNEAQLEKSRLLSDRFSAERPKGSFSTLEIQRTEQGDSAMYLCASSLGGPSYEQYFGPGTRLTVT.

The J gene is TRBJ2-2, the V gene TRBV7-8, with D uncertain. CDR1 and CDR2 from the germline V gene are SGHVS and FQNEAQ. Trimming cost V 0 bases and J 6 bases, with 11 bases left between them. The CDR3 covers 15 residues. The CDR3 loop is CASSLALGSPGELFF. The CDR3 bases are TGTGCCAGCAGCTTAGCGCTTGGTAGCCCCGGGGAGCTGTTTTTT. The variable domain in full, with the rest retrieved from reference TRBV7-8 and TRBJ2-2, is GAGVSQSPRYKVAKRGQDVALRCDPISGHVSLFWYQQALGQGPEFLTYFQNEAQLDKSGLPSDRFFAERPEGSVSTLKIQRTQQEDSAVYLCASSLALGSPGELFFGEGSRLTVL.

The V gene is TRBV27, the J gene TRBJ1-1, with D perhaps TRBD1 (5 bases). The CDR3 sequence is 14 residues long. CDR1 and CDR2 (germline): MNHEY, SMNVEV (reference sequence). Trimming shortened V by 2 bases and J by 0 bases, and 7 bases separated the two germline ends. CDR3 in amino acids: CASSLLGVNTEAFF. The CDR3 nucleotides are TGTGCCAGCAGTTTACTAGGGGTGAACACTGAAGCTTTCTTT.

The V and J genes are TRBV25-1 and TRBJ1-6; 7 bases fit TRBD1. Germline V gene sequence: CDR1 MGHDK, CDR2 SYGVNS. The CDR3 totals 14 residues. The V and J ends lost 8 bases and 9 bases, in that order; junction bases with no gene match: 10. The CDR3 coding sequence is TGTGCCAGCCGTTTGGCCTCAGGGGGTTCACCCCTCCACTTT. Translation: CASRLASGGSPLHF.

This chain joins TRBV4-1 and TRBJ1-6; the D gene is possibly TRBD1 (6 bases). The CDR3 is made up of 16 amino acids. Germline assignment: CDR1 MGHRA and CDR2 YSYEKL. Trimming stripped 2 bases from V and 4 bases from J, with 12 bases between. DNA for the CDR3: TGCGCCAGCAGCCAACCCCGGGACACGTATAATTCACCCCTCCACTTT. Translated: CASSQPRDTYNSPLHF.